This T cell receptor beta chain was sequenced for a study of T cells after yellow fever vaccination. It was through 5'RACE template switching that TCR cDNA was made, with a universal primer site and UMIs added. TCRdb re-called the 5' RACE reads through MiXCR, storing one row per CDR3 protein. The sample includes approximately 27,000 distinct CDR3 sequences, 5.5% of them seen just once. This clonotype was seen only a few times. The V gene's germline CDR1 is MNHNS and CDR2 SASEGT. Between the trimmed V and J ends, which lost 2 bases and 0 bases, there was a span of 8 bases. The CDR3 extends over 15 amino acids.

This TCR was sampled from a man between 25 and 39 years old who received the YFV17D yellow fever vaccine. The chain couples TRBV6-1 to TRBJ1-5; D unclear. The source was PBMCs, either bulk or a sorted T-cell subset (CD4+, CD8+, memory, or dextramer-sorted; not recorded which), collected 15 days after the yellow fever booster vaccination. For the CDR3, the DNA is TGTGCCAGCAGTGAATTATCATATAGCAATCAGCCCCAGCATTTT. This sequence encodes CASSELSYSNQPQHF.